The entry that follows covers one T cell receptor beta chain sequence. This clonotype registers as medium-sized (0.01 to 0.1%) by frequency; no count is noted. Its antigen has not been determined. Library preparation was by 10x single-cell sequencing. Profiling of CSF cells was done with 10X Genomics single-cell V(D)J and 5' gene-expression libraries. An Illumina NextSeq550 was used to sequence CSF single-cell TCR libraries. The authors' pipeline ran thus. V(D)J reads were aligned to the vdj-GRCh38 alts ensemble 2.0.0 reference and processed with the Cell Ranger vdj pipeline. Cell barcodes sharing the same set of productive CDR3 nucleotide sequences were defined as clonotypes. Clonotype information was added to Seurat v3.0 gene-expression metadata to link clonality with transcriptional profiles. Any CSF cell with more than 1,800 genes, more than 7,500 UMIs or more than 10% mitochondrial reads was removed. CDR3-beta sequences were compared against VDJdb to identify TCRs with known antigen specificity. Only TCRs with complete alpha and beta chains were included in the network analysis of clone sharing, which used the R package qgraph. TCRdb reprocessed the reads and lists each CDR3 protein sequence as a single entry, with no DNA. TCRdb, not the original authors, processed these V and J calls. This sample's table contains approximately 1,300 distinct CDR3 sequences. Clones ranked in the top ten supply about 11% of the sample.

The data stem from a study of CD8 T cells in cerebrospinal fluid in Alzheimer's disease (dated by TCRdb to 2020 to 2022). With respect to the entire study: The study assessed CSF T cell clonal expansion with two single-cell approaches: plate-based nested PCR sequencing and droplet-based sequencing. The study examined whether cerebrospinal fluid from healthy elderly individuals and from patients with neurodegenerative disease contained clonally expanded T cells. In the droplet-based CSF analysis comparing patients with controls, some ten healthy controls (10,876 cells) and some ten patients with MCI or Alzheimer's disease (about 9,600 cells) were included. A total of about 22 samples were covered by the CSF gene-expression analysis, in which Parkinson's disease patients were included. Summary of the overall study and its limitations: Only samples with detectable clones went into the overall clonality comparison: some 11 healthy, 5 MCI, 5 AD, and 6 PD. The EBV-specific clones were neither the most highly expanded clones nor enriched among patients. The largest CSF clone made up a higher percentage of TCRs in patients with MCI or Alzheimer's disease than in controls. When data were pooled, most of the 6 Alzheimer's patients but only 1 of 10 healthy subjects had a highly expanded clone, defined as at least 3% of TCRs. The authors cautioned that detecting EBV-specific TCRs in CSF does not establish a causal link between EBV and Alzheimer's disease.

Acute infectious disease was absent in all participants, and all participants were in good physical condition. Biomarkers including neurofilament, amyloid-beta and tau were used to confirm neurodegeneration in the patients. A live/dead marker was used to sort live CSF cells for droplet-based sequencing. CSF was obtained by lumbar puncture, and immune cells were pelleted by centrifugation at 300g. CSF samples were checked for red blood cells, and any sample contaminated with blood was excluded. CSF cells were cryopreserved in freezing medium, frozen at -80 degrees C overnight, and then transferred to liquid nitrogen for storage. Before analysis, CSF samples were stored for less than six months. Reading the germline V gene gives CDR1 SGHVS and CDR2 FQNEAQ. The CDR3 contains 14 residues, cysteine and phenylalanine counted. The protein alone is recorded here.

The chain uses TRBV7-8 and TRBJ2-5; with no DNA, the TCRdb D assignment of TRBD2 cannot be verified. This clonotype was sampled from a human donor with mild cognitive impairment. Sequenced sample: cerebrospinal fluid. The CDR3 here reads CASLTEAAQETQYF.